The TCR beta chain described here comes from a study of T-cell reconstitution after alpha-beta-depleted transplantation in children. The sample holds many counts of this clonotype. Antigen specificity is unknown. Study-wide results and caveats: In patients about two months after transplant, alpha-beta T cells reportedly arose from several hundred expanded graft clones. It was newly produced T cells that mostly accounted for T-cell counts and diversity one year after transplant.

Preparation of the TCRbeta library used unique molecular identifiers. TCRdb re-called the PCR reads with MiXCR, one entry per CDR3 protein. The profile shows hundreds of thousands of distinct CDR3 sequences, under 20% of them singletons. CDR3 length equals 13 residues. Deletions cut 5 bases from V and 5 bases from J, with 13 bases between. Germline-derived CDR1 and CDR2 are SGHRS and YFSETQ. This sequence was found in a male patient between 10 and 17 years old who had a stem cell transplant for acute lymphoblastic leukemia, so the T cells may come from the graft donor. Sequenced material: PBMCs, mostly from graft donor cells, taken 360 days after TCRalphabeta/CD19-depleted stem cell transplant. The J gene is TRBJ2-5, the V gene TRBV5-1; unclear D gene. The CDR3 bases are TGCGCCAGCAGACACTTGCCCAAGGAGACCCAGTACTTC. Residues: CASRHLPKETQYF.